The 18 T cell receptor beta chains presented below share a single source sample, sequenced in a study of blood T cell repertoires in COVID-19 (dated by TCRdb to about 2020). Library preparation employed the immunoSEQ multiplex PCR assay. The immuneACCESS repertoire file appears here via TCRdb, limited to in-frame rearrangements. These files lack a portion of the clones; in checked studies, under half of the deficit traces to unresolved V genes, and the cause of the others is not known. This sample holds tens of thousands of clones; 88% were observed only once. The leading ten clones occupy 7.5% to 8.5% of the sample. The sample consisted of peripheral blood. The receptors were gathered from a man aged 60 to 69 with active COVID-19.

This clone was seen a few times. The chain has TRBV11-2 and TRBJ2-2; TRBD1 might be the D (6 bases). The length of the CDR3 is 15 residues. CDR1 is SGHAT and CDR2 is FQNNGV in the germline V gene. Trimming took off 1 base at V and 4 bases at J, with 10 bases between the two ends. CDR3 sequence (DNA): TGTGCCAGCAGCTTAGCCAGGGGTAGCACCGGGGAGCTGTTTTTT. Amino acids: CASSLARGSTGELFF.

The rearrangement uses TRBV15 and TRBJ1-2; no firm D call. The CDR3 loop spans 14 amino acids. Germline values: CDR1 LNHNV, CDR2 YYDKDF (reference sequence). Trimming took off 3 bases at V and 8 bases at J, with 16 bases between the two ends. The CDR3 nucleotides read TGTGCCACCAGCAGCGGTTACCTCTCGGGAGGCTACACCTTC. Translation: CATSSGYLSGGYTF. The whole variable domain, filled in from reference TRBV15 and TRBJ1-2, reads DAMVIQNPRYQVTQFGKPVTLSCSQTLNHNVMYWYQQKSSQAPKLLFHYYDKDFNNEADTPDNFQSRRPNTSFCFLDIRSPGLGDTAMYLCATSSGYLSGGYTFGSGTRLTVV.

A single count supports this clone. The chain has TRBV4-1 and TRBJ1-5, with D perhaps TRBD1 (5 bases). Germline V CDR1 and CDR2: MGHRA, YSYEKL. V shed 7 bases and J shed 2 bases, with 18 bases lying between them. This CDR3 region has 16 residues. The chain's CDR3 is CASTPSSGGGNQPQHF. The CDR3 DNA sequence: TGCGCCAGCACCCCAAGCTCAGGAGGGGGCAATCAGCCCCAGCATTTT.

The sample holds one count of this clone. The rearrangement uses TRBV3-1 (or the pseudogene TRBV3-2) and TRBJ1-1, with D possibly being TRBD1 (5 bases). Trimming shortened V by 6 bases and J by 7 bases, and 9 bases separated the two germline ends. Germline CDR1 is LGHDT and CDR2 is YNNKEL (reference sequence). The CDR3 is 11 residues long. The CDR3 sequence is CASRGAHEAFF. CDR3 nucleotide sequence: TGTGCCAGCAGAGGGGCCCATGAAGCTTTCTTT.

This rearrangement joins TRBV11-3 to TRBJ2-2, with D unclear. The germline gives CDR1 SGHNT, CDR2 YENEEA. The CDR3 length is 13 residues. Trimming took off 4 bases at V and 1 base at J, with 4 bases between the two ends. The CDR3 region has the DNA TGTGCCAGCAGCTCCCAGAACACCGGGGAGCTGTTTTTT. Protein: CASSSQNTGELFF.

J is TRBJ2-7 and V is TRBV6-1; 9 nucleotides align to TRBD2. This CDR3 comprises 15 residues. J was trimmed by 3 bases and V by 1 base; bases with no gene match: 4. Germline V gene data show CDR1 as MNHNS and CDR2 as SASEGT. The CDR3: CASSEGPSGIYEQYF. CDR3 nucleotides: TGTGCCAGCAGTGAAGGTCCTAGCGGGATCTACGAGCAGTACTTC.

Only one count was recorded for this clone. This rearrangement joins TRBV7-3 to TRBJ1-1; D may be TRBD1 (6 bases). This CDR3 is 13 amino acids long. The germline gives CDR1 SGHTA, CDR2 FQGTGA. V lost 4 bases and J lost 3, with 9 bases in between. The CDR3 DNA follows: TGTGCCAGCAGCTCACAGGGTCACACTGAAGCTTTCTTT. It yields the protein CASSSQGHTEAFF.

V gene TRBV30 combines with J gene TRBJ1-1; a possible D gene is TRBD1 (6 bases). Deletions cut 4 bases from V and 1 base from J, with 10 bases between. Germline V gene data show CDR1 as GTSNPN and CDR2 as SVGIG (reference sequence). The CDR3 is 13 residues long. CDR3 sequence (DNA): TGTGCCTGGACACGCAGGGGGAACACTGAAGCTTTCTTT. Its translation: CAWTRRGNTEAFF.

This chain's CDR3 is CASSLEGGAPQYF. CDR3 nucleotides: TGTGCCAGCAGCCTCGAGGGGGGGGCTCCGCAGTATTTT. The V call is TRBV9, the J call TRBJ2-3; maybe TRBD2 (7 bases). The CDR3 is 13 amino acids. The V end was cut by 4 bases, the J end by 10 bases, with 16 bases between. Germline values: CDR1 SGDLS, CDR2 YYNGEE.

V gene TRBV6-2 or TRBV6-3 combines with J gene TRBJ2-5, with D tentatively TRBD2 (6 bases). V was trimmed by 5 bases and J by 5 bases, leaving 18 bases between them. Germline CDR1 is MNHEY and CDR2 is SVGEGT. CDR3 length: 15 amino acids. CDR3 sequence reads: CASSRRDGPPETQYF. Written as DNA, the CDR3 is TGTGCCAGCAGTAGGCGGGACGGACCGCCCGAGACCCAGTACTTC.

V is TRBV7-6 and J is TRBJ2-2; 8 bases match TRBD2. Germline assignment: CDR1 SGHVS and CDR2 FNYEAQ. The CDR3 is made up of 16 amino acids. Germline trimming cut 1 base from V and 2 bases from J; bases unmatched to any gene: 3. The CDR3 region is CASSLVAGPNTGELFF. CDR3 DNA: TGTGCCAGCAGCTTAGTAGCGGGACCAAACACCGGGGAGCTGTTTTTT.

This chain joins TRBV2 and TRBJ2-3; 10 bases map to TRBD2. J gave up 4 bases and V 7 bases, and 8 bases lay outside the gene matches. The CDR3 spans 15 residues. The germline V gene has CDR1 SNHLY and CDR2 FYNNEI. The CDR3 sequence: CASKGSLAGPDTQYF. As DNA, the CDR3 is TGTGCCAGCAAGGGATCACTAGCGGGACCAGATACGCAGTATTTT.

CDR3 sequence: CASSQVPHRVQGGYTF. The DNA for the CDR3 is TGCGCCAGCAGCCAAGTTCCTCACAGGGTTCAGGGTGGCTACACCTTC. This chain links TRBV4-1 with TRBJ1-2; D possibly corresponds to TRBD1 (6 bases). This CDR3 is 16 amino acids long. V dropped 1 base and J dropped 7 bases, with 19 bases sitting between them. Per the germline V gene, CDR1 is MGHRA and CDR2 is YSYEKL.

The chain is built from TRBV30 and TRBJ1-5; D remains unclear. This CDR3 region has 13 residues. Trimming shortened V by 0 bases and J by 7 bases, and 10 bases separated the two germline ends. In germline, CDR1 is GTSNPN, CDR2 SVGIG (reference sequence). The CDR3 region has the DNA TGTGCCTGGAGTGTACAACCCGGGCAGCCCCAGCATTTT. Translating gives CAWSVQPGQPQHF.

The rearrangement joins TRBV5-8 to TRBJ1-5; tentatively, D is TRBD1 (6 bases). The ends were cut back, 1 base at V and 3 bases at J, with 14 bases in the middle. The CDR3 is 16 amino acids. Germline V gives CDR1 SGHTS, CDR2 YDEGEE. In DNA form, the CDR3 reads TGTGCCAGCAGCTTGACCCCCGGGACACTCAATCAGCCCCAGCATTTT. This gives the protein CASSLTPGTLNQPQHF.

The genes are TRBV3-1 (or the pseudogene TRBV3-2) and TRBJ2-1; TRBD2 is a possible D gene (5 bases). Germline V gene data show CDR1 as LGHDT and CDR2 as YNNKEL (reference sequence). Trimming removed 1 base at V and 4 bases at J, with 20 bases between. The CDR3 has 18 residues. CDR3 residues: CASSQGLPTTPVYNEQFF. In DNA, the CDR3 is TGTGCCAGCAGCCAAGGGTTACCGACTACCCCGGTGTACAATGAGCAGTTCTTC.

This clone has just one count. The V gene is TRBV18, the J gene TRBJ2-7; 8 bases match TRBD1. The CDR3 runs 15 residues. V was pared by 2 bases and J by 3 bases, with 6 bases of the junction left unmatched. Germline V gives CDR1 KGHSH, CDR2 LQKENI. The CDR3 is CASSPRDRGVYEQYF. The CDR3 DNA is TGTGCCAGCTCACCAAGAGACAGGGGCGTCTACGAGCAGTACTTC.

The CDR3 spells CASSFGDYEQYF. CDR3 nucleotide sequence: TGTGCCAGCAGCTTCGGAGATTACGAGCAGTACTTC. The rearrangement uses TRBV5-5 and TRBJ2-7, with unresolved D. V lost 2 bases, J lost 4 bases, and 7 bases lay in between. Germline V gives CDR1 SGHKS, CDR2 YYEKEE (reference sequence). There are 12 residues in the CDR3.